These T cell receptor beta chains were read from a single sample in a study of blood T cell repertoires in COVID-19. The table came from immunoSEQ multiplex PCR; TCRdb's copy has only in-frame clones and leaves some out. Seen here are 85,000 to 130,000 clones, about 82% observed once, and the top ten hold 6.2%. Sequencing was carried out using peripheral blood. Source of these receptors: a man older than 75 with COVID-19, enrolled during active disease. Both conserved end residues are part of each CDR3. The D gene is left open where the match is weak. Rows may omit the clone size; those that give it use once, few, many or a size class.

j_call clone_size v_call d_call cdr3_nt cdr3_aa
TRBJ1-3 NA TRBV6-1 NA TGTGCCAGCAGTGATGGCAGCTCTGGAAACACCATATATTTT CASSDGSSGNTIYF
TRBJ2-7 NA TRBV27 NA TGTGCCAGCAGTCCACCGCGATCCGGGGGGCACCACGAGCAGTACTTC CASSPPRSGGHHEQYF
TRBJ1-1 few TRBV24-1 NA TGTGCCACCAGTGTCCAGGGCTCAGAAGCTTTCTTT CATSVQGSEAFF
TRBJ2-1 NA TRBV13 TRBD2 TGTGCCAGCAGCTTAGGAAGACTAGCGGGAGGGCCTTACAATGAGCAGTTCTTC CASSLGRLAGGPYNEQFF
TRBJ1-2 few TRBV28 TRBD1 TGTGCCAGCAGGGAACAGGGGAGCTATGGCTACACCTTC CASREQGSYGYTF
TRBJ2-2 NA TRBV7-9 TRBD1 TGTGCCAGCAGTGTCGGACAGGGGCGCACCGGGGAGCTGTTTTTT CASSVGQGRTGELFF
TRBJ2-7 few TRBV7-9 TRBD2 TGTGCCACCCCACAGTCGGGGGGTTCCTACGAGCAGTACTTC CATPQSGGSYEQYF
TRBJ1-1 NA TRBV30 NA TGTGCCTGGAGCCGGAACACTGAAGCTTTCTTT CAWSRNTEAFF
TRBJ2-5 NA TRBV24-1 TRBD1 TGTGCCACCAGTGACAGGACAGGGTTGTGGGAGACCCAGTACTTC CATSDRTGLWETQYF
TRBJ2-7 few TRBV11-2 TRBD1 TGTGCCAGCAGCTTCTCTGCTGGGACAGGGCTATCCTACGAGCAGTACTTC CASSFSAGTGLSYEQYF
TRBJ1-1 once TRBV25-1 NA TGTGCCAGCAAAAAGGGGATTGAGCTCAATGAAGCTTTCTTT CASKKGIELNEAFF
TRBJ2-5 NA TRBV6-1 TRBD2 TGTGCCAGCAGTGAATGGGTTAGCGGGAGAAAGCAAGAGACCCAGTACTTC CASSEWVSGRKQETQYF
TRBJ1-1 once TRBV27 NA TGTGCCAGCAGTTATCACCGAGCGAACACTGAAGCTTTCTTT CASSYHRANTEAFF
TRBJ1-1 many TRBV13 TRBD1 TGTGCCAGCAGCACCCGACAGGGGAACACTGAAGCTTTCTTT CASSTRQGNTEAFF
TRBJ1-2 NA TRBV7-3 TRBD1 TGTGCCAGCAGCTATAACGGACAGGGGGAAGGCTACACCTTC CASSYNGQGEGYTF
TRBJ1-3 many TRBV19 NA TGTGCCACGGCTAGACAGCCTGGAAACACCATATATTTT CATARQPGNTIYF
TRBJ2-1 once TRBV19 TRBD2 TGTGCCAGTAGTCGACTAGCGGGTGGCAATGAGCAGTTCTTC CASSRLAGGNEQFF
TRBJ2-7 NA TRBV6-4 TRBD1 TGTGCCAGCACGGACAGGTCCTACGAGCAGTACTTC CASTDRSYEQYF
TRBJ2-1 NA TRBV20-1 NA TGCAGTGCTAGTTCTAGCGCGTTCTACAATGAGCAGTTCTTC CSASSSAFYNEQFF
TRBJ2-1 NA TRBV24-1 TRBD2 TGTGCCACCAGTGGACTAGCGGGAGGCGATGAGCAGTTCTTC CATSGLAGGDEQFF
TRBJ2-2 NA TRBV24-1 TRBD2 TGTGCCACCAGTGATTTCCCCCGGGAGGATAACACCGGGGAGCTGTTTTTT CATSDFPREDNTGELFF
TRBJ2-5 few TRBV5-4 NA TGTGCCAGCAGCCAAAGCGGGTTAGGGGAGACCCAGTACTTC CASSQSGLGETQYF
TRBJ1-2 NA TRBV2 TRBD1 TGTGCCAGCAACCCGACAGGGACTAACTATGGCTACACCTTC CASNPTGTNYGYTF
TRBJ2-3 few TRBV28 NA TGTGCCAGCAGTCTTAGTGCAGATACGCAGTATTTT CASSLSADTQYF
TRBJ1-2 few TRBV6-1 NA TGTGCCAGCAGTGAGGGGCAGGGAAGCTATGGCTACACCTTC CASSEGQGSYGYTF
TRBJ2-1 NA TRBV2 NA TGTGCCAGCAGTGACACGGGACTCACACAGTTCTTC CASSDTGLTQFF
TRBJ2-6 NA TRBV4-2 NA TGTGCCAGCAGCCCGGCCAGGTTCAGCTCTGGGGCCAACGTCCTGACTTTC CASSPARFSSGANVLTF
TRBJ1-3 NA TRBV2 NA TGTGCCAGCAGTGAACGACGCGGGCTCTCTGGAAACACCATATATTTT CASSERRGLSGNTIYF
TRBJ1-4 NA TRBV27 NA TGTGCCAGCAAAGACAGGTTTGGCGCTGCTGAAAAACTGTTTTTT CASKDRFGAAEKLFF
TRBJ2-7 few TRBV18 NA TGTGCCAGCTCACCGGGGGCAACGGGAGGATTTTCCTACGAGCAGTACTTC CASSPGATGGFSYEQYF
TRBJ2-7 NA TRBV6-5 TRBD2 TGTGCCAGCAGTTACTCATTGACTAGCAACTCCTACGAGCAGTACTTC CASSYSLTSNSYEQYF
TRBJ2-7 NA TRBV7-8 TRBD1 TGTGCCAGCAGCTTTGACAGGGGTGGCGAGCAGTACTTC CASSFDRGGEQYF
TRBJ1-3 NA TRBV6-6 NA TGTGCCAGCTCCCGGGACACCGCCTTCTCTGGAAACACCATATATTTT CASSRDTAFSGNTIYF
TRBJ1-1 NA TRBV4-2 TRBD1 TGTGCCAGCAGCCGGAACAGGGGGCTGAACACTGAAGCTTTCTTT CASSRNRGLNTEAFF
TRBJ2-3 NA TRBV24-1 NA TGTGCCACCAGTGATTTGTGGCCCTCTAGCACAGATACGCAGTATTTT CATSDLWPSSTDTQYF
TRBJ2-7 NA TRBV13 TRBD1 TGTGCCAGCAGCCCCGACAGGGGACAGCACGAGCAGTACTTC CASSPDRGQHEQYF
TRBJ2-4 few TRBV23-1 NA TGCGCCAGCAGTCAAACAACAACAGTAGCCAAAAACATTCAGTACTTC CASSQTTTVAKNIQYF
TRBJ1-1 NA TRBV3-1/TRBV3-2 NA TGTGCCAGCAGCCAAGGACAGAACACTGAAGCTTTCTTT CASSQGQNTEAFF
TRBJ1-1 once TRBV5-1 NA TGCGCCAGCAGCTTGGATACGGGGGTGACTGAAGCTTTCTTT CASSLDTGVTEAFF
TRBJ2-7 NA TRBV7-9 TRBD1 TGTGCCAGCAGCCTCTGGACAGGGACGCACGAGCAGTACTTC CASSLWTGTHEQYF
TRBJ2-2 few TRBV5-1 NA TGCGCCAGCAGCTTCGGGGGAGCTGACACCGGGGAGCTGTTTTTT CASSFGGADTGELFF
TRBJ2-2 NA TRBV6-5 TRBD2 TGTGCCAGCAGTTACTTGGCTAGCGGTAACACCGGGGAGCTGTTTTTT CASSYLASGNTGELFF
TRBJ1-6 NA TRBV28 NA TGTGCCAGCAGTCTTCGTCAGGGAGGGGGTTCACCCCTCCACTTT CASSLRQGGGSPLHF
TRBJ2-1 NA TRBV12-5 TRBD2 TGTGCTAGTGGTTTGTCGCTAGCGGAGGGCTACAATGAGCAGTTCTTC CASGLSLAEGYNEQFF
TRBJ2-7 NA TRBV19 TRBD1 TGTGCCAGTAGCACCCCGCAGGGGGACCACTACGAGCAGTACTTC CASSTPQGDHYEQYF
TRBJ2-3 NA TRBV18 NA TGTGCCAGCTCGAGGGAAGATACGCAGTATTTT CASSREDTQYF
TRBJ2-5 NA TRBV6-5 TRBD2 TGTGCCAGCAGTTACGGCGGGGGAGTTCAAGAGACCCAGTACTTC CASSYGGGVQETQYF
TRBJ1-1 NA TRBV9 TRBD1 TGTGCCAGCAGCGTAGAGGGACAGGCCACTGAAGCTTTCTTT CASSVEGQATEAFF
TRBJ1-4 NA TRBV29-1 NA TGCAGCGCCCTAAATGAAAAACTGTTTTTT CSALNEKLFF
TRBJ2-3 NA TRBV6-5 NA TGTGCCAGCAGCTTACTCGGGGGAAGTACATATACGCAGTATTTT CASSLLGGSTYTQYF
TRBJ2-7 few TRBV7-9 TRBD1 TGTGCCAGCAGCTTAGCCGGACAGGGATACGAGCAGTACTTC CASSLAGQGYEQYF
TRBJ2-1 once TRBV6-5 TRBD2 TGTGCCAGCAGTTCCGGACTAGCGGGCAATGAGCAGTTCTTC CASSSGLAGNEQFF
TRBJ2-7 NA TRBV27 TRBD1 TGTGCCAGCAGTTCTCAGGGGGTCCCCTCCTACGAGCAGTACTTC CASSSQGVPSYEQYF
TRBJ1-1 once TRBV4-2 NA TGTGCCAGCAGCGGGGACACCTACACTGAAGCTTTCTTT CASSGDTYTEAFF
TRBJ2-6 NA TRBV19 TRBD1 TGTGCCAGTAGTGACATTGGGACAGGGGTTATCAACTCTGGGGCCAACGTCCTGACTTTC CASSDIGTGVINSGANVLTF